The T cell receptor (beta chain) described here comes from a study of shared clonotypes between healthy human individuals. Whole-study context: Two women and a few men aged 18 to 49 made up the donors. There were three CD4 naive, three CD4 memory, two CD8 naive and one CD8 memory plates per donor.

To note about this clone: The same CDR3 arises from other DNA sequences in this sample as well.

Germline V gene data show CDR1 as LGHNT and CDR2 as FRNRAP. V was shortened by 6 bases and J by 3 bases, with 10 bases between the two germline ends. CDR3 length equals 13 residues. The authors distributed each subset's genomic DNA evenly over several immunoSEQ plates. Sequencing used immunoSEQ multiplex PCR; TCRdb keeps in-frame clones, though not all of them. The sample lists millions of clones, approximately 95% occurring once. CD45RA-negative memory and CD45RA+ naive subsets were split from the CD4+ cells. This chain links TRBV12-5 with TRBJ2-3; D remains ambiguous. The source is a man in his late teens or twenties in good health. Some clones in this sample may be carry-over from other donors' samples. Sequenced input: naive CD4+ T cells from PBMCs. The subset: CD45RA+ positively selected. This chain's CDR3 is CASGLLGTDTQYF. DNA for the CDR3: TGTGCTAGTGGCCTCTTAGGGACAGATACGCAGTATTTT.